The 19 T cell receptor beta chains below were found in one sample sequenced in a study of OX40 agonist ivuxolimab in advanced cancers. Receptor libraries were prepared by the immunoSEQ multiplex PCR assay. The source is immuneACCESS, and TCRdb retained only in-frame sequences with V and J called. Part of the clones is not carried over; for the studies checked, unresolved V genes explain less than half of this, and the remainder is unexplained. Here the sample has 50,000 to 60,000 clones; roughly nine tenths occur a single time. Of the sample, 14% is held by the ten largest clones. Sequencing used CD4+ or CD8+ T cells sorted from blood, obtained in a trial of the OX40 agonist ivuxolimab. The receptors were sampled from an adult with an advanced solid tumor such as melanoma, head and neck, liver or kidney cancer.

This clone was observed a single time. The rearrangement joins TRBV7-8 to TRBJ2-3, with 12 positions matching TRBD2. Per the germline V gene, CDR1 is SGHVS and CDR2 is FQNEAQ. Losses at the gene ends were 2 bases for V and 4 bases for J; bases not matched to a gene: 4. This CDR3 spans 16 amino acids. As DNA, the CDR3 is TGTGCCAGCAGCTTAATCCCTAGCGGGGGGGCAGATACGCAGTATTTT. It yields the protein CASSLIPSGGADTQYF.

The V call is TRBV25-1, the J call TRBJ1-1; D gene ambiguous. V was shortened by 6 bases and J by 4 bases, with 9 bases between the two germline ends. Per the germline V gene, CDR1 is MGHDK and CDR2 is SYGVNS. This CDR3 is 12 amino acids long. The CDR3 DNA is TGTGCCAGCAGAACAGAGCCCACTGAAGCTTTCTTT. It yields the protein CASRTEPTEAFF.

The V gene is TRBV30, the J gene TRBJ1-5, with unresolved D. Germline V gives CDR1 GTSNPN, CDR2 SVGIG (reference sequence). The CDR3 spans 14 residues. The ends were cut back, 0 bases at V and 3 bases at J, with 9 bases in the middle. The CDR3 loop is CAWSVLGDNQPQHF. The CDR3 DNA follows: TGTGCCTGGAGTGTACTCGGGGACAATCAGCCCCAGCATTTT.

This clone occurred once. This rearrangement joins TRBV30 to TRBJ1-1; D remains unclear. Between the trimmed V and J ends, which lost 1 base and 6 bases, there was a span of 15 bases. The length of the CDR3 is 14 residues. Germline values: CDR1 GTSNPN, CDR2 SVGIG (reference sequence). CDR3 bases: TGTGCCTGGAGTGGGCCGAGCGAGGTGGCTGAAGCTTTCTTT. It is translated as CAWSGPSEVAEAFF.

The genes are TRBV5-6 and TRBJ2-7, with 8 bases identical to TRBD1. CDR3 length: 14 amino acids. The J segment lost 2 bases and the V segment lost 3 bases, leaving 4 bases of the junction unmatched. Germline V CDR1 and CDR2: SGHDT, YYEEEE. The CDR3: CASSSRTGPYEQYF. The DNA of the CDR3 is TGTGCCAGCAGCTCCAGGACAGGGCCCTACGAGCAGTACTTC.

The chain uses TRBV6-1 and TRBJ1-1; no clear D. The V gene's germline CDR1 is MNHNS and CDR2 SASEGT. The CDR3 consists of 12 residues. Trimming took off 6 bases at V and 7 bases at J, with 12 bases between the two ends. CDR3 in DNA: TGTGCCAGCAGCGCTGGTAGGATTGAAGCTTTCTTT. It encodes CASSAGRIEAFF.

The chain joins TRBV14 to TRBJ1-2; TRBD1 agrees at 8 bases. There are 15 residues in the CDR3. The junction had 8 bases not matched to a gene; V was cut back by 4 bases and J by 4 bases. Germline assignment: CDR1 SGHDN and CDR2 FVKESK. The CDR3 loop reads CASSRNRGITYGYTF. For the CDR3, the DNA is TGTGCCAGCAGCCGGAACAGGGGGATCACCTATGGCTACACCTTC. Drawing the rest from reference TRBV14 and TRBJ1-2, the complete variable domain is EAGVTQFPSHSVIEKGQTVTLRCDPISGHDNLYWYRRVMGKEIKFLLHFVKESKQDESGMPNNRFLAERTGGTYSTLKVQPAELEDSGVYFCASSRNRGITYGYTFGSGTRLTVV.

This clone was seen a handful of times. The rearrangement joins TRBV19 to TRBJ1-1; unclear D gene. The CDR3 has 11 residues. Looked up from germline, CDR1 is LNHDA and CDR2 is SQIVND (reference sequence). V lost 8 bases, J lost 6 bases, and 10 bases lay in between. The CDR3 is CASGEDSEAFF. The CDR3 DNA sequence: TGTGCCAGTGGGGAGGATTCTGAAGCTTTCTTT.

This chain links TRBV5-1 with TRBJ1-4, with D perhaps TRBD1 (5 bases). The CDR3 totals 19 residues. The V end lost 3 bases, the J end lost 6 bases, and 27 bases lay between the germline ends. Germline loops: CDR1 SGHRS, CDR2 YFSETQ. This CDR3 is CASSSVTGTENNNDEKLFF. The CDR3 region has the DNA TGCGCCAGCAGCTCAGTTACCGGGACGGAGAATAACAACGATGAAAAACTGTTTTTT.

The chain couples TRBV5-8 to TRBJ2-1, with 7 bases fitting TRBD1. J gave up 1 base and V 4 bases, and 8 bases lay outside the gene matches. CDR1 is SGHTS, CDR2 YDEGEE, per germline. CDR3 size: 16 residues. The CDR3 sequence is CASSRPGTVSYNEQFF. In DNA, the CDR3 is TGTGCCAGCAGCCGCCCCGGGACAGTGTCCTACAATGAGCAGTTCTTC.

V usage is TRBV4-3 and J usage is TRBJ1-2; tentative D call: TRBD1 (5 bases). With 0 bases removed from V and 2 bases from J, the gap between germline ends came to 7 bases. In germline, CDR1 is LGHNA, CDR2 YSLEER. The CDR3 covers 14 residues. The CDR3: CASSQDRQNYGYTF. In DNA, the CDR3 is TGCGCCAGCAGCCAAGATAGACAGAACTATGGCTACACCTTC.

The V gene is TRBV4-3, the J gene TRBJ2-3; D could derive from TRBD1 or TRBD2 (6 bases each). Germline V CDR1 and CDR2: LGHNA, YSLEER. The V and J ends lost 4 bases and 0 bases respectively, with 23 bases between them. The CDR3 has 19 amino acids. The CDR3 sequence is CASSPQEGGPGFSTDTQYF. CDR3 coding DNA: TGCGCCAGCAGCCCCCAGGAGGGGGGCCCGGGTTTTAGCACAGATACGCAGTATTTT.

The chain employs TRBV4-1 and TRBJ1-3; D is unclear. The V and J ends lost 3 bases and 0 bases respectively, with 9 bases between them. Germline CDR1 MGHRA, CDR2 YSYEKL. This CDR3 region has 15 residues. The chain's CDR3 is CASSHLDGSGNTIYF. As DNA, the CDR3 is TGCGCCAGCAGCCATCTGGACGGCTCTGGAAACACCATATATTTT.

In its sample, this clone was seen once. Written as DNA, the CDR3 is TGTGCTAGTGGTCCGGACTATTTGGGCGAGCAGTACTTC. Its protein product is CASGPDYLGEQYF. The chain links TRBV12-5 to TRBJ2-7, with D possibly TRBD2 on 6 matching bases. The CDR3 totals 13 residues. Trimming took 5 bases from V and 6 from J, leaving 14 bases between them. From germline, CDR1 is LGHNT and CDR2 FRNRAP.

V is TRBV11-2 and J is TRBJ2-1, with 7 bases identical to TRBD2. The CDR3 runs to 13 residues. The germline V gene encodes CDR1 SGHAT and CDR2 FQNNGV. Trimming at V came to 7 bases and at J to 8 bases, leaving 8 bases not matched to a gene. The CDR3, as DNA: TGTGCCAGCACACCGGGGGGATGGGATGAGCAGTTCTTC. It yields the protein CASTPGGWDEQFF.

The chain uses TRBV29-1 and TRBJ2-7; 8 nucleotides line up with TRBD1. Trimming took 1 base from V and 1 from J; bases not matched to a gene: 3. Germline CDR1 SQVTM, CDR2 ANQGSEA. The CDR3 is 14 amino acids. CDR3 sequence: CSVEGTGTSYEQYF. The CDR3 DNA reads as TGCAGCGTTGAAGGGACAGGGACATCCTACGAGCAGTACTTC.

The genes are TRBV4-3 and TRBJ1-6; TRBD1 matches 7 bases. Germline V gene sequence: CDR1 LGHNA, CDR2 YSLEER. V lost 1 base, J lost 7 bases, and 10 bases stayed unmatched. The CDR3 sequence is 17 residues long. The CDR3 region is CASSQGFAGGKNSPLHF. CDR3 nucleotide sequence: TGCGCCAGCAGCCAAGGTTTCGCAGGGGGGAAGAATTCACCCCTCCACTTT.

The genes are TRBV11-2 and TRBJ2-7; D is possibly TRBD1 (5 bases). Trimming left V 6 bases short and J 4 bases short, with 10 bases between. Germline V lookup: CDR1 SGHAT, CDR2 FQNNGV. The CDR3 is made up of 12 amino acids. The CDR3 sequence is CASSPQAYEQYF. The CDR3 DNA is TGTGCCAGCAGTCCACAGGCTTACGAGCAGTACTTC. Using reference TRBV11-2 and TRBJ2-7 for the parts outside the CDR3, the full variable domain is EAGVAQSPRYKIIEKRQSVAFWCNPISGHATLYWYQQILGQGPKLLIQFQNNGVVDDSQLPKDRFSAERLKGVDSTLKIQPAKLEDSAVYLCASSPQAYEQYFGPGTRLTVT.

The chain recombines TRBV11-1 with TRBJ2-7, with 15 bases aligning to TRBD2. The V gene's germline CDR1 is SGHAT and CDR2 FQDESV (reference sequence). V gave up 3 bases and J gave up 2 bases; unmatched junction bases: 5. The CDR3 extends over 17 amino acids. Here the CDR3 DNA reads TGTGCCAGCAGCTTCGGGACTAGCGGGGGGTTCACCTACGAGCAGTACTTC. This gives the protein CASSFGTSGGFTYEQYF.